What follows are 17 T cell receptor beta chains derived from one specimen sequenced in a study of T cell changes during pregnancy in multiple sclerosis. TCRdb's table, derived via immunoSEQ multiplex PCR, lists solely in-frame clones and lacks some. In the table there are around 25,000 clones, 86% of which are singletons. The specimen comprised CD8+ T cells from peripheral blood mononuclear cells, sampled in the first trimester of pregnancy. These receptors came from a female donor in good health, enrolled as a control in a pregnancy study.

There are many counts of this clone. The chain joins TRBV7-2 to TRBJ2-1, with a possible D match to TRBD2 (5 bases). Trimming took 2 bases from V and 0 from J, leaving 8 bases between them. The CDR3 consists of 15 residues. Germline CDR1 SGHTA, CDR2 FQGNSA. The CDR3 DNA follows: TGTGCCAGCAGCTTATTTGGGAGCTCCTACAATGAGCAGTTCTTC. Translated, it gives CASSLFGSSYNEQFF. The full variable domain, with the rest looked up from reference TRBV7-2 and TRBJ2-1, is GAGVSQSPSNKVTEKGKDVELRCDPISGHTALYWYRQSLGQGLEFLIYFQGNSAPDKSGLPSDRFSAERTGGSVSTLTIQRTQQEDSAVYLCASSLFGSSYNEQFFGPGTRLTVL.

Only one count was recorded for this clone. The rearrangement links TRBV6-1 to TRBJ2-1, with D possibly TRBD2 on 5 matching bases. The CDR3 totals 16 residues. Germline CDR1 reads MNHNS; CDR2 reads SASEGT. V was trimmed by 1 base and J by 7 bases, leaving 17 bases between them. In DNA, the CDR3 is TGTGCCAGCAGTGAAGGAGAGGGCTCGGGTGGGAATGAGCAGTTCTTC. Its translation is CASSEGEGSGGNEQFF.

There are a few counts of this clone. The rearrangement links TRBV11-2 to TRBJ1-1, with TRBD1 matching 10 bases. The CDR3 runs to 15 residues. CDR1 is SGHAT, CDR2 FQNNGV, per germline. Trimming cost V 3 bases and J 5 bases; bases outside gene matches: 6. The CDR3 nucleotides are TGTGCCAGCAGCTTCACGACAGGGGGCCTTACTGAAGCTTTCTTT. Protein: CASSFTTGGLTEAFF.

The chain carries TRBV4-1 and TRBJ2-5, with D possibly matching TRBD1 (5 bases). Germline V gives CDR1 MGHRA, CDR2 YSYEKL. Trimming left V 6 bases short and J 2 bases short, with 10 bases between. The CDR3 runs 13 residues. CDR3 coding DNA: TGCGCCAGCAGGAGAGACAGTCAAGAGACCCAGTACTTC. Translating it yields CASRRDSQETQYF.

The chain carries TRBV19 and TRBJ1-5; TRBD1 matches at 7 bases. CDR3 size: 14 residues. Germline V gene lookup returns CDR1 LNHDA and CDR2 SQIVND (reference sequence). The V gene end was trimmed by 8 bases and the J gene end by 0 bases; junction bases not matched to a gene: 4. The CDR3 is CASDRAYSNQPQHF. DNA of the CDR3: TGTGCCAGTGACAGGGCTTATAGCAATCAGCCCCAGCATTTT.

The CDR3 loop is CASSSRQGGNSPLHF. The CDR3 DNA is TGTGCCAGCAGCTCCCGACAGGGTGGGAATTCACCCCTCCACTTT. V gene TRBV7-9 combines with J gene TRBJ1-6, with 7 nucleotides matching TRBD1. This CDR3 has 15 amino acids. Germline V lookup: CDR1 SEHNR, CDR2 FQNEAQ (reference sequence). V lost 4 bases and J lost 7; bases outside the gene matches: 7.

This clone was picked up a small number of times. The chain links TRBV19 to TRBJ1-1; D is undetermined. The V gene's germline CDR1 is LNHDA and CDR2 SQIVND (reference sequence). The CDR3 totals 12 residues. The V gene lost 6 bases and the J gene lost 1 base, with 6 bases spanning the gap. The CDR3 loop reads CASRYGNTEAFF. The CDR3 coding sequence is TGTGCCAGTAGATACGGGAACACTGAAGCTTTCTTT.

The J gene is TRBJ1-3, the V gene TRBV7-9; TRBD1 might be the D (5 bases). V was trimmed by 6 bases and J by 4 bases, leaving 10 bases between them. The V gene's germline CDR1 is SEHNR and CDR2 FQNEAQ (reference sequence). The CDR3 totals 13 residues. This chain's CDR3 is CASRSGSGNTIYF. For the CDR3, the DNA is TGTGCCAGCAGATCAGGGTCCGGAAACACCATATATTTT.

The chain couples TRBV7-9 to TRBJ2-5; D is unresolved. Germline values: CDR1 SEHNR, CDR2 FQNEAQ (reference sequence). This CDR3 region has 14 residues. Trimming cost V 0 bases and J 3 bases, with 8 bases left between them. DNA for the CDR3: TGTGCCAGCAGCTTAGCGCTTGAGGAAGAGACCCAGTACTTC. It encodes CASSLALEEETQYF.

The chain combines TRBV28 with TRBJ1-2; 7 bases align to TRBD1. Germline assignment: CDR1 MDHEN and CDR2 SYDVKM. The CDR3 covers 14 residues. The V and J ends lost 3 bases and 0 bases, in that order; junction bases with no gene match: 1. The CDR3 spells CASSFQGANYGYTF. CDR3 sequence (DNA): TGTGCCAGCAGTTTCCAGGGGGCTAACTATGGCTACACCTTC.

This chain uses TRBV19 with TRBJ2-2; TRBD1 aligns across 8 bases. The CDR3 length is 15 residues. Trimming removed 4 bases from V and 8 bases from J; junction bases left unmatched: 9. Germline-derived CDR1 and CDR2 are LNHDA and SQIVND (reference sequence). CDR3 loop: CASSTFGRGRGELFF. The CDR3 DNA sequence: TGTGCCAGTAGTACCTTCGGCAGGGGGCGAGGGGAGCTGTTTTTT. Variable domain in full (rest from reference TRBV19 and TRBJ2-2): DGGITQSPKYLFRKEGQNVTLSCEQNLNHDAMYWYRQDPGQGLRLIYYSQIVNDFQKGDIAEGYSVSREKKESFPLTVTSAQKNPTAFYLCASSTFGRGRGELFFGEGSRLTVL.

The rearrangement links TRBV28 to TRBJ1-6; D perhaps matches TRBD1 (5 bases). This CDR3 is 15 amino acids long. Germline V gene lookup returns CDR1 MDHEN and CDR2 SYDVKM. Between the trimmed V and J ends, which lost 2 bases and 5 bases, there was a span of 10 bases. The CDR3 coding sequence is TGTGCCAGCAGTTTACCGGTAGGGGATAATTCACCCCTCCACTTT. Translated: CASSLPVGDNSPLHF. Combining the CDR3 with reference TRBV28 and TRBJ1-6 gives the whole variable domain DVKVTQSSRYLVKRTGEKVFLECVQDMDHENMFWYRQDPGLGLRLIYFSYDVKMKEKGDIPEGYSVSREKKERFSLILESASTNQTSMYLCASSLPVGDNSPLHFGNGTRLTVT.

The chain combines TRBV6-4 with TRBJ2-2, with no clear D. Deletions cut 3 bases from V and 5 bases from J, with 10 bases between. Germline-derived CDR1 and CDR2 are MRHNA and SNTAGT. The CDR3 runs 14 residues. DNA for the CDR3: TGTGCCAGCAGTGATTCGGCAGCGACCGGGGAGCTGTTTTTT. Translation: CASSDSAATGELFF.

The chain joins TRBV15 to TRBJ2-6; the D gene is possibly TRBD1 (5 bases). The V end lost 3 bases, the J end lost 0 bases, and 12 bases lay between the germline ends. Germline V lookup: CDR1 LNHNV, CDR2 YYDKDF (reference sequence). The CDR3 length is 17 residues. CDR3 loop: CATSSPDSSSGANVLTF. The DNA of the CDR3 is TGTGCCACCAGCAGCCCCGACAGCAGCTCTGGGGCCAACGTCCTGACTTTC. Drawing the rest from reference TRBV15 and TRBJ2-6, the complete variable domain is DAMVIQNPRYQVTQFGKPVTLSCSQTLNHNVMYWYQQKSSQAPKLLFHYYDKDFNNEADTPDNFQSRRPNTSFCFLDIRSPGLGDTAMYLCATSSPDSSSGANVLTFGAGSRLTVL.

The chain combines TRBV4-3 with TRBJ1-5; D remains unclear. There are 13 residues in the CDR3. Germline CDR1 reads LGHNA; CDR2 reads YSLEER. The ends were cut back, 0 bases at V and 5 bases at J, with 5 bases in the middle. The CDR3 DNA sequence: TGCGCCAGCAGCCAAGAGTTAGATCAGCCCCAGCATTTT. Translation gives CASSQELDQPQHF.

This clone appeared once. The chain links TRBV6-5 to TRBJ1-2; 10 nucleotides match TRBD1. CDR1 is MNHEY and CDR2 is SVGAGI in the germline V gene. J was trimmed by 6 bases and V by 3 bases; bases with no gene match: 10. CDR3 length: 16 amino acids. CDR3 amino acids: CASSYWTGGMGHGYTF. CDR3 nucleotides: TGTGCCAGCAGTTATTGGACAGGGGGTATGGGGCATGGCTACACCTTC.

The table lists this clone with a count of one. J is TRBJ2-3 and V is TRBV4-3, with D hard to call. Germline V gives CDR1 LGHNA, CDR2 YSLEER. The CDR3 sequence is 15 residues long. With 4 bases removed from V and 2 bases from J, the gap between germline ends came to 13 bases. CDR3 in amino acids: CASSPLYLTTDTQYF. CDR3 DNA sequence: TGCGCCAGCAGCCCCCTCTACCTCACCACAGATACGCAGTATTTT.